A single sample gave rise to the 9 T cell receptor beta chains below, sequenced in a study of blood T cell repertoires in COVID-19. Sequencing was performed with immunoSEQ multiplex PCR; in TCRdb, only in-frame clones are kept and a portion is missing. The sample includes a few hundred thousand clones, around 91% seen only once; the top ten take 3.5% to 5%. The sample taken for sequencing was PBMCs or T cells enriched from blood (not recorded which). Receptors were obtained from a woman under 30 with acute COVID-19.

This clone was found many times. The J gene is TRBJ1-3, the V gene TRBV7-3, with 8 nucleotides matching TRBD1. Germline V gene lookup returns CDR1 SGHTA and CDR2 FQGTGA. V lost 4 bases to trimming and J lost 7 bases; unmatched junction nucleotides: 3. The CDR3 contains 13 residues. This CDR3 is CASSSQGANTIYF. CDR3 bases: TGTGCCAGCAGCTCGCAGGGGGCGAACACCATATATTTT.

The chain combines TRBV7-9 with TRBJ2-1; TRBD2 matches 9 bases. This CDR3 comprises 15 residues. Losses at the gene ends were 1 base for V and 5 bases for J; bases not matched to a gene: 3. CDR1 SEHNR and CDR2 FQNEAQ come from the germline V gene (reference sequence). CDR3 amino acids: CASSLVAGADNEQFF. The CDR3 DNA sequence: TGTGCCAGCAGCTTAGTAGCGGGAGCTGACAATGAGCAGTTCTTC.

This sequence joins TRBV5-1 and TRBJ1-1; D is unresolved. Trimming left V 1 base short and J 1 base short, with 8 bases between. Germline-derived CDR1 and CDR2 are SGHRS and YFSETQ. The CDR3 totals 14 residues. The CDR3 region has the DNA TGCGCCAGCAGCTTGACAGCGGCGAACACTGAAGCTTTCTTT. Protein sequence: CASSLTAANTEAFF.

The chain joins TRBV28 to TRBJ1-1; TRBD1 matches at 7 bases. The germline V gene has CDR1 MDHEN and CDR2 SYDVKM. This CDR3 contains 15 residues. Trimming took 5 bases from V and 0 from J; bases not matched to a gene: 6. The CDR3 nucleotides are TGTGCCAGCAGTCCCAACAGGGGATTGAACACTGAAGCTTTCTTT. Amino acids: CASSPNRGLNTEAFF.

The rearrangement links TRBV11-3 to TRBJ1-1, with unresolved D. This CDR3 comprises 13 residues. The V gene lost 2 bases and the J gene lost 5 bases, with 9 bases spanning the gap. Germline CDR1 reads SGHNT; CDR2 reads YENEEA. CDR3: CASSLNLVTEAFF. The CDR3, as DNA: TGTGCCAGCAGCTTAAATCTAGTAACTGAAGCTTTCTTT.

V and J are TRBV15 and TRBJ2-1, with D perhaps matching TRBD2 (5 bases). V was cut by 8 bases and J by 2 bases, with 10 bases left in between. This CDR3 comprises 13 residues. Germline lookup yields CDR1 LNHNV and CDR2 YYDKDF (reference sequence). CDR3 sequence (DNA): TGTGCCACCGGGCGGGTAGCCTACAATGAGCAGTTCTTC. Translating gives CATGRVAYNEQFF.

The chain is built from TRBV11-3 and TRBJ1-3, with D possibly matching TRBD1 (5 bases). Per the germline V gene, CDR1 is SGHNT and CDR2 is YENEEA. CDR3 size: 16 residues. Trimming pared 0 bases from V and 5 bases from J, leaving 14 bases between. The CDR3 loop reads CASSLDGAGLRNTIYF. The CDR3 nucleotides read TGTGCCAGCAGCTTAGATGGGGCAGGCCTCCGAAACACCATATATTTT.

This chain uses TRBV7-9 with TRBJ2-7; D gene uncertain. This CDR3 is 11 amino acids long. CDR1 is SEHNR, CDR2 FQNEAQ, per germline (reference sequence). The V and J ends lost 5 bases and 5 bases respectively, with 7 bases between them. The CDR3 DNA sequence: TGTGCCAGCAGCACCTATGACGAGCAGTACTTC. Encoded protein: CASSTYDEQYF.

V gene TRBV28 combines with J gene TRBJ2-7, with 7 bases aligning to TRBD2. Germline CDR1 MDHEN, CDR2 SYDVKM. The J segment lost 2 bases and the V segment lost 2 bases, leaving 6 bases of the junction unmatched. The CDR3 has 15 amino acids. The DNA for the CDR3 is TGTGCCAGCAGTTTAGGAGTAGCGGGCCCCTACGAGCAGTACTTC. Its protein product is CASSLGVAGPYEQYF.